What follows are 9 T cell receptor beta chains derived from one specimen sequenced in a study of T cells after yellow fever vaccination. TCRdb recomputed calls from the 5' RACE reads with MiXCR, one row per CDR3 protein. Found here are a few hundred thousand distinct CDR3 sequences, around 5.3% of them singletons; the top ten hold under 3.5%. Source: CD4+ T cells sorted from PBMCs, taken on the day of the yellow fever booster vaccination. These receptors were obtained from a man younger than 35 who received the YFV17D yellow fever vaccine.

This clonotype was seen ten or more times. The chain carries TRBV29-1 and TRBJ2-3; TRBD2 aligns across 7 bases. The V segment lost 3 bases and the J segment 3 bases; nucleotides outside the gene matches: 6. The CDR3 totals 14 residues. The V gene's germline CDR1 is SQVTM and CDR2 ANQGSEA. In DNA, the CDR3 is TGCAGCGTTGACGGTTCGGGGGGAACAGATACGCAGTATTTT. The encoded protein is CSVDGSGGTDTQYF.

This clonotype has a count of ten or more. The chain employs TRBV6-1 and TRBJ1-3; D unclear. The V gene's germline CDR1 is MNHNS and CDR2 SASEGT. There are 18 residues in the CDR3. V lost 2 bases, J lost 0 bases, and 17 bases lay in between. The CDR3 DNA is TGTGCCAGCAGTGAATACTGGAGGAAGGCCGCCTCTGGAAACACCATATATTTT. Protein: CASSEYWRKAASGNTIYF.

This clonotype came up a few times. The chain couples TRBV7-2 to TRBJ2-5; D uncertain. The CDR3 is 13 amino acids. Trimming stripped 7 bases from V and 1 base from J, with 10 bases between. Germline values: CDR1 SGHTA, CDR2 FQGNSA. The CDR3 bases are TGTGCCAGCACCTACATGACCCAAGAGACCCAGTACTTC. Amino acid sequence: CASTYMTQETQYF.

This clonotype turned up a few times. The rearrangement joins TRBV7-8 to TRBJ1-4, with 11 bases that match TRBD1. This CDR3 comprises 15 residues. Per germline, CDR1 SGHVS and CDR2 FQNEAQ. Trimming took 5 bases from V and 6 from J; bases not matched to a gene: 5. DNA of the CDR3: TGTGCCAGCAGCCCCGGACAGGGGGCCTATGAAAAACTGTTTTTT. Protein: CASSPGQGAYEKLFF.

This clonotype has a count of ten or more. The J gene is TRBJ1-4, the V gene TRBV7-2; D remains ambiguous. Per germline, CDR1 SGHTA and CDR2 FQGNSA. V was cut by 1 base and J by 6 bases, with 12 bases left in between. The CDR3 runs 15 residues. The CDR3 DNA reads TGTGCCAGCAGCTTAGGTGGCTCAGCCTATGAAAAACTGTTTTTT. Protein sequence: CASSLGGSAYEKLFF.

The rearrangement joins TRBV5-5 to TRBJ2-7; weak D call: TRBD1 (5 bases). V shed 1 base and J shed 2 bases, with 7 bases lying between them. The CDR3 is 13 residues long. Per germline, CDR1 SGHKS and CDR2 YYEKEE (reference sequence). CDR3 in amino acids: CASSLQGPYEQYV. The CDR3, as DNA: TGTGCCAGCAGCTTGCAGGGCCCCTACGAGCAGTACGTC.

This clonotype has at least ten counts. The CDR3 loop reads CASRVDYTTEAFF. The CDR3 DNA sequence: TGTGCCAGCAGAGTTGACTACACCACTGAAGCTTTCTTT. The chain combines TRBV6-5 with TRBJ1-1; D remains unclear. Trimming took 6 bases from V and 4 from J, leaving 12 bases between them. The CDR3 extends over 13 amino acids. CDR1 MNHEY and CDR2 SVGAGI come from the germline V gene.

This clonotype showed up just a few times. This chain links TRBV4-3 with TRBJ2-5; D is possibly TRBD2 (6 bases). Germline V gives CDR1 LGHNA, CDR2 YSLEER. The CDR3 extends over 14 amino acids. V was shortened by 4 bases and J by 5 bases, with 14 bases between the two germline ends. The CDR3 reads CASSLEAGPETQYF. The CDR3 bases are TGCGCCAGCAGCCTAGAGGCGGGACCCGAGACCCAGTACTTC.

This clonotype was counted at least ten times. The chain joins TRBV20-1 to TRBJ2-5; D unclear. Deletions cut 5 bases from V and 2 bases from J, with 9 bases between. CDR1 DFQATT and CDR2 SNEGSKA come from the germline V gene (reference sequence). This CDR3 is built from 12 residues. The CDR3 sequence is CSASEQQETQYF. The CDR3 nucleotides read TGCAGTGCTTCGGAACAGCAAGAGACCCAGTACTTC.